The next 3 T cell receptor beta chains were all read from a single sample in a study of glioma-infiltrating T cells. Amplification of TCR alpha and beta CDR3 regions from RNA used iRepertoire nested multiplex PCR. TCRdb passed the multiplex PCR reads through MiXCR, listing each CDR3 protein once. In the table there are 45,000 or so distinct CDR3 sequences, approximately 20% of which are singletons. Sequences were obtained from glioma tissue, nonneoplastic brain tissue, or PBMCs (not recorded which). The origin of the receptors is a human donor with low-grade glioma or glioblastoma, undergoing nonglioma brain surgery, or in good health (not recorded which).

This clonotype was seen ten or more times. V usage is TRBV2 and J usage is TRBJ2-1, with unresolved D. V gave up 2 bases and J gave up 0 bases, with 14 bases separating them. From germline, CDR1 is SNHLY and CDR2 FYNNEI. There are 17 residues in the CDR3. The CDR3: CASSEYNSQSSYNEQFF. The CDR3 region has the DNA TGTGCCAGCAGTGAATATAACAGCCAAAGCTCCTACAATGAGCAGTTCTTC.

This clonotype was recorded at least ten times. This chain uses TRBV24-1 with TRBJ2-5; 13 nucleotides line up with TRBD2. Germline-derived CDR1 and CDR2 are KGHDR and SFDVKD. The CDR3 totals 19 residues. J gave up 3 bases and V 3 bases, and 12 bases lay outside the gene matches. CDR3 region: CATSDEGGTSGTGEETQYF. The CDR3 nucleotides read TGTGCCACCAGTGATGAGGGTGGGACTAGCGGGACCGGGGAAGAGACCCAGTACTTC.

The rearrangement uses TRBV10-2 and TRBJ2-3, with D perhaps given as TRBD1 or TRBD2 (6 bases each). Trimming took off 5 bases at V and 3 bases at J, with 15 bases between the two ends. There are 15 residues in the CDR3. Germline V gene data show CDR1 as WSHSY and CDR2 as SAAADI. CDR3 sequence (DNA): TGCGCCAGCAGTCTCCCAAAGGGGGGTACAGATACGCAGTATTTT. Translated: CASSLPKGGTDTQYF.